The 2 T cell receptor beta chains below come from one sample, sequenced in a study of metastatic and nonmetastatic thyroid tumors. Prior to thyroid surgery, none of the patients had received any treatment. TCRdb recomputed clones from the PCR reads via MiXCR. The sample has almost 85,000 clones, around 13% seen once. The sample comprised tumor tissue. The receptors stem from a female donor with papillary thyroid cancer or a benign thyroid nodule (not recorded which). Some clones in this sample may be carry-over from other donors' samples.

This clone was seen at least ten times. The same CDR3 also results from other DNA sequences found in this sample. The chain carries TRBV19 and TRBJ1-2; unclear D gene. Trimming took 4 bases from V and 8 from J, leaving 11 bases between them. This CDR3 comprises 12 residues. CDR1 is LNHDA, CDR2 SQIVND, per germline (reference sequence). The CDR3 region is CASSNPGFGYTF. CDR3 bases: TGTGCCAGTAGTAACCCGGGTTTCGGCTACACCTTC.

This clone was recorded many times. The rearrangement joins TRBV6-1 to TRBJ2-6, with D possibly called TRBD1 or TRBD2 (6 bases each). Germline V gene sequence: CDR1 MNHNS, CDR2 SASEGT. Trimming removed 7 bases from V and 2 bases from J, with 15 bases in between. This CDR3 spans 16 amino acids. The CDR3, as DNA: TGTGCCAGCAAGGGGGGACGAGTCACTGGGGCCAACGTCCTGACTTTC. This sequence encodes CASKGGRVTGANVLTF.